This T cell receptor (beta chain) was captured by sequencing in a study of T-cell memory formation after mild COVID-19. Study summary: Largely donor-specific sequence clusters came from a couple of donors.

There are 15 residues in the CDR3. The junction had 10 bases not matched to a gene; V was cut back by 1 base and J by 5 bases. In germline, CDR1 is DFQATT, CDR2 SNEGSKA (reference sequence). TCRdb itself ran the 5' RACE reads through MiXCR, one entry per CDR3 protein. The data hold some 320,000 distinct CDR3 sequences, with roughly 15% observed a single time. Overall study results and limits: Later expanders leaned CD4+, whereas day 15 to 85 contracting clones were balanced CD4/CD8. Most CD4+ clones that shrank were in CM and EM, while CD8+ ones turned up in EMRA.

At least ten counts were recorded for this clonotype. Antigen: not known. The sequenced material came from PBMCs or a T cell subset sorted from them (not recorded which). The origin of this receptor is a man in his late teens or twenties who had mild COVID-19 (a few samples of this study predate the infection). Cell type and time point are not known. V usage is TRBV20-1 and J usage is TRBJ2-5; 7 bases line up with TRBD2. CDR3 in DNA: TGCAGTGCTAGAGCTATTAACGGGGGGATGGAGACCCAGTACTTC. This sequence encodes CSARAINGGMETQYF.